This TCR beta chain was sequenced during a study of cytomegalovirus exposure and HLA in healthy donors. Study findings and constraints: Cytomegalovirus status was reportedly diagnosed by the classifier with high sensitivity and specificity. Later work found that TCR association rates differed between HLA loci; DRB1 had the most and HLA-C the fewest.

Participants comprised healthy donors of bone marrow. Deletions cut 3 bases from V and 1 base from J, with 9 bases between. The CDR3 is 14 amino acids. CDR1 and CDR2 from the germline V gene are MGHRA and YSYEKL. This clone was counted a few times. Its antigen is still unknown. Primers: 60 Vbeta forward and 13 Jbeta reverse. As processed by the authors: In a later analysis, some 10 million of 83 million or so unique beta chains occurred in at least two donors. Some clones are missing from TCRdb's copy, which holds only in-frame ones; the method was immunoSEQ multiplex PCR. D and trimming were read from the DNA, whereas the V and J calls and clone size are those reported in that table. The sample carries about 67,000 clones, 65% to 70% recorded once.

Sequenced sample: PBMCs. The receptor comes from a woman aged 25 to 39 in good health and CMV-seronegative. The genes are TRBV4-1 and TRBJ1-1; tentative D call: TRBD1 (5 bases). CDR3 protein: CASSQLTGNTEAFF. CDR3 sequence (DNA): TGCGCCAGCAGCCAGCTTACAGGGAACACTGAAGCTTTCTTT.